Included here is one T cell receptor beta chain sequence, with context. It lacks a known antigen. No quality values exist for individual bases; no much larger clone is one base distant. The entry originates in a study of control samples from healthy donors and cancer patients (dated by TCRdb to about 2020). The CDR3 has 17 amino acids, counting the end cysteine and phenylalanine. Only the CDR3 part of the read is kept: 51 bases, read in frame from the first base. Relative to germline, V is 4 bases shorter and J is 5 bases shorter, with 23 bases between their ends. CDR1 KGHDR and CDR2 SFDVKD were looked up in the germline V gene. The protocol used for the library was the immunoSEQ multiplex PCR assay. TCRdb's version of the immuneACCESS table is confined to in-frame rearrangements and falls short of the full clone set. An unresolved V gene accounts for under half of the shortfall where checked; the remainder is of unknown origin. The sample yields about 190,000 clones; 90% to 95% were counted once. The top ten hold about 1.6% of the sample.

The TCR originated in a young man in good health. In this chain, TRBV24-1 is recombined with TRBJ2-7; too little of a D gene remains to name it. Sequenced sample: blood. The CDR3 protein is CATSEVDGHRVLDEQYF. The bases read TGTGCCACCAGTGAGGTGGACGGCCACAGAGTTTTAGACGAGCAGTACTTC.